One sample yielded the 24 T cell receptor beta chains listed below, sequenced in a study of T-cell memory formation after mild COVID-19 (dated by TCRdb to the early 2020s). Receptor amplification or capture employed 5' RACE. The instrument given in TCRdb is Illumina NovaSeq 6000. TCRdb applied fastp at Q25 and MiXCR to the public reads, then kept only in-frame beta chains. One record per CDR3 amino acid sequence lists the most common genes and DNA. The sample table contains 300,000 to 400,000 distinct CDR3 sequences; only one count was recorded for about 15% of them. Around 20% of the sample lies in the top ten. Sample: PBMCs or a T cell subset sorted from them (not recorded which). Receptors originate from a man aged 18 to 29 who had mild COVID-19 (a few samples of this study predate the infection). The sample titles of this study are shuffled in the database, so cell type and time point are left out; the donor was told from shared clones.

This clonotype was seen more than once but under ten times. The CDR3 DNA follows: TGCGCCAGCAGCTTGGTCACCGGCGGGGATGAAAAACTGTTTTTT. It yields the protein CASSLVTGGDEKLFF. The V call is TRBV5-1, the J call TRBJ1-4, with D uncertain. Germline V CDR1 and CDR2: SGHRS, YFSETQ. The V end was cut by 0 bases, the J end by 6 bases, with 12 bases between. There are 15 residues in the CDR3.

This clonotype was seen only a few times. The rearrangement links TRBV6-1 to TRBJ1-6, with a possible D match to TRBD1 (5 bases). Germline CDR1 MNHNS, CDR2 SASEGT. This CDR3 is built from 15 residues. V lost 6 bases to trimming and J lost 8 bases, with 17 bases between them. CDR3 amino acids: CASSQGPGRDSPLHF. The CDR3 DNA reads TGTGCCAGCAGCCAGGGACCGGGCAGGGATTCACCCCTCCACTTT.

The rearrangement joins TRBV5-1 to TRBJ2-7; 7 nucleotides line up with TRBD1. J gave up 3 bases and V 0 bases, and 6 bases lay outside the gene matches. CDR3 size: 15 residues. The germline CDR1 and CDR2 sequences are SGHRS and YFSETQ. The CDR3, as DNA: TGCGCCAGCAGCTTGGGGGGGACAGTGATCTACGAGCAGTACTTC. Translating it yields CASSLGGTVIYEQYF.

The chain has TRBV7-2 and TRBJ1-2; D may be TRBD1 (6 bases). Germline CDR1 and CDR2: SGHTA and FQGNSA. V was pared by 2 bases and J by 0 bases, with 16 bases between. This CDR3 has 17 residues. CDR3 DNA sequence: TGTGCCAGCAGCTTACAGTCGCGACAGGTAGCTAACTATGGCTACACCTTC. Translated: CASSLQSRQVANYGYTF.

This clonotype showed up just a few times. This sequence joins TRBV10-3 and TRBJ2-7; either TRBD1 or TRBD2 may fit D (5 bases each). Per germline, CDR1 ENHRY and CDR2 SYGVKD. V lost 1 base, J lost 6 bases, and 19 bases lay in between. The CDR3 runs to 16 residues. The CDR3 DNA reads as TGTGCCATCAGTGAGTTTAAGAGTCAGGGACCTCGCGAGCAGTACGTC. Amino acid sequence: CAISEFKSQGPREQYV.

The CDR3: CATSDTPGQGVNQPQHF. CDR3 nucleotides: TGTGCCACCAGTGACACTCCGGGACAGGGAGTCAATCAGCCCCAGCATTTT. The J gene is TRBJ1-5, the V gene TRBV24-1, with 9 nucleotides matching TRBD1. The CDR3 spans 17 residues. Losses at the gene ends were 4 bases for V and 3 bases for J; bases not matched to a gene: 9. Germline V gene data show CDR1 as KGHDR and CDR2 as SFDVKD.

This clonotype turned up a few times. V usage is TRBV25-1 and J usage is TRBJ2-6; a weak D match, TRBD1 (6 bases). The CDR3 extends over 16 amino acids. Germline V CDR1 and CDR2: MGHDK, SYGVNS. The V end was cut by 6 bases, the J end by 1 base, with 13 bases between. In DNA form, the CDR3 reads TGTGCCAGCAGCCCAGGGGCTGGATCTGGGGCCAACGTCCTGACTTTC. Translating it yields CASSPGAGSGANVLTF.

This clonotype was seen only a few times. DNA for the CDR3: TGCGCCAGCAGTGAGTCGTTCAGGGGGCTGAATACGCAGTATTTT. This sequence encodes CASSESFRGLNTQYF. V usage is TRBV10-2 and J usage is TRBJ2-3; 8 nucleotides align to TRBD1. This CDR3 has 15 residues. Trimming at V came to 0 bases and at J to 7 bases, leaving 6 bases not matched to a gene. In germline, CDR1 is WSHSY, CDR2 SAAADI.

This clonotype has a handful of counts. V usage is TRBV6-1 and J usage is TRBJ1-6; D remains ambiguous. The V gene's germline CDR1 is MNHNS and CDR2 SASEGT. The V end lost 4 bases, the J end lost 6 bases, and 10 bases lay between the germline ends. The CDR3 contains 14 residues. CDR3 coding DNA: TGTGCCAGCAGTGGCGGCAATTCTAATTCACCCCTCCACTTT. It specifies CASSGGNSNSPLHF.

J is TRBJ2-5 and V is TRBV5-1, with D hard to call. The V end lost 0 bases, the J end lost 2 bases, and 8 bases lay between the germline ends. The CDR3 length is 14 residues. Germline CDR1 SGHRS, CDR2 YFSETQ. This chain's CDR3 is CASSLGPRQETQYF. For the CDR3, the DNA is TGCGCCAGCAGCTTGGGGCCAAGACAAGAGACCCAGTACTTC.

The genes are TRBV5-4 and TRBJ2-7; a possible D gene is TRBD2 (5 bases). The CDR3 runs to 15 residues. V shed 3 bases and J shed 0 bases, with 13 bases lying between them. Germline V gene data show CDR1 as SGHNT and CDR2 as YYREEE (reference sequence). The CDR3 sequence: CASSSAVGSSYEQYF. The CDR3 DNA reads as TGTGCCAGCAGCTCGGCCGTAGGGAGCTCCTACGAGCAGTACTTC.

This clonotype has only a few counts. The rearrangement links TRBV10-2 to TRBJ1-5, with D unresolved. Germline loops: CDR1 WSHSY, CDR2 SAAADI. V was clipped by 4 bases and J by 6 bases, with 10 bases between them. The CDR3 length is 13 residues. CDR3 sequence: CASSVRVGQPQHF. CDR3 nucleotides: TGCGCCAGCAGTGTTAGGGTGGGTCAGCCCCAGCATTTT.

This clonotype has a single count. This chain links TRBV6-1 with TRBJ2-4, with a tentative D call TRBD2 (5 bases). Germline lookup yields CDR1 MNHNS and CDR2 SASEGT. Trimming removed 6 bases from V and 1 base from J, with 10 bases in between. The CDR3 covers 14 residues. CDR3 loop: CASSSPGAKNIQYF. For the CDR3, the DNA is TGTGCCAGCAGCAGTCCGGGGGCCAAAAACATTCAGTACTTC.

This clonotype was detected only a few times. The chain carries TRBV28 and TRBJ2-1; D is perhaps TRBD1 or TRBD2 (6 bases each). V lost 4 bases and J lost 3, with 13 bases in between. The CDR3 is 15 residues long. Germline CDR1 is MDHEN and CDR2 is SYDVKM. The CDR3 region has the DNA TGTGCCAGCAGTTCCCAGGGGCGGGGCTACAATGAGCAGTTCTTC. It yields the protein CASSSQGRGYNEQFF.

This clonotype has more than one count but fewer than ten. The chain employs TRBV20-1 and TRBJ1-1; D possibly corresponds to TRBD1 (5 bases). Germline V gene sequence: CDR1 DFQATT, CDR2 SNEGSKA (reference sequence). The germline V and J ends were trimmed by 3 bases and 4 bases, with 12 bases remaining between them. The CDR3 is 13 amino acids. This chain's CDR3 is CSARSRDGTEAFF. CDR3 DNA: TGCAGTGCTAGGTCCAGGGACGGCACTGAAGCTTTCTTT.

The chain combines TRBV9 with TRBJ2-2, with D possibly being TRBD2 (5 bases). Germline V gene sequence: CDR1 SGDLS, CDR2 YYNGEE. Trimming cost V 0 bases and J 5 bases, with 17 bases left between them. The CDR3 is made up of 17 amino acids. The DNA for the CDR3 is TGTGCCAGCAGCGTAGTAGGAGTCGGGATCTTGACCGGGGAGCTGTTTTTT. This sequence encodes CASSVVGVGILTGELFF.

This clonotype was seen at least ten times. This chain connects TRBV4-3 to TRBJ2-7, with 15 bases identical to TRBD2. V shed 5 bases, J shed 3 bases, and the junction held 5 bases outside the gene matches. The CDR3 is 16 amino acids. CDR1 and CDR2 (germline): LGHNA, YSLEER. The CDR3 coding sequence is TGCGCCAGCAGCAGCGGACTAGCGGGGGGGTACTACGAGCAGTACTTC. It translates to CASSSGLAGGYYEQYF.

This clonotype has a handful of counts. This rearrangement joins TRBV5-1 to TRBJ2-5; perhaps TRBD2 as D (5 bases). The germline gives CDR1 SGHRS, CDR2 YFSETQ. Between the trimmed V and J ends, which lost 8 bases and 1 base, there was a span of 12 bases. The CDR3 length is 13 residues. CDR3 in amino acids: CASGRGIQETQYF. Here the CDR3 DNA reads TGCGCCAGTGGCCGAGGGATCCAAGAGACCCAGTACTTC.

V gene TRBV29-1 combines with J gene TRBJ1-1, with a weak D call TRBD1 (6 bases). The CDR3 is 14 amino acids. V dropped 3 bases and J dropped 3 bases, with 14 bases sitting between them. CDR1 is SQVTM, CDR2 ANQGSEA, per germline. CDR3 bases: TGCAGCGTTGAGGGGGGGGCGGCCTACACTGAAGCTTTCTTT. Its translation: CSVEGGAAYTEAFF.

This clonotype was detected only once. The J gene is TRBJ2-2, the V gene TRBV7-2; 13 nucleotides match TRBD2. CDR1 and CDR2 (germline): SGHTA, FQGNSA. V lost 5 bases and J lost 10; bases outside the gene matches: 7. This CDR3 is 15 amino acids long. CDR3 sequence reads: CASSLRTSGGTELFF. In DNA form, the CDR3 reads TGTGCCAGCAGCCTTCGGACTAGCGGGGGTACGGAGCTGTTTTTT.

V and J are TRBV19 and TRBJ1-1; D is undetermined. Deletions cut 1 base from V and 4 bases from J, with 10 bases between. The germline CDR1 and CDR2 sequences are LNHDA and SQIVND (reference sequence). This CDR3 spans 14 amino acids. In DNA form, the CDR3 reads TGTGCCAGTAGTATAGGGCCGGGTGGCACTGAAGCTTTCTTT. Translation gives CASSIGPGGTEAFF.

The sample holds many counts of this clonotype. The chain joins TRBV18 to TRBJ2-6; the D is unclear. V lost 0 bases and J lost 0, with 6 bases in between. The CDR3 runs 16 residues. Germline-derived CDR1 and CDR2 are KGHSH and LQKENI. The CDR3 DNA sequence: TGTGCCAGCTCACCACCGAGGAGCTCTGGGGCCAACGTCCTGACTTTC. Translating gives CASSPPRSSGANVLTF.

V usage is TRBV12-3 or TRBV12-4 and J usage is TRBJ1-2, with a possible D match to TRBD1 (5 bases). The CDR3 contains 14 residues. Trimming removed 1 base from V and 4 bases from J, with 10 bases in between. For the CDR3, the DNA is TGTGCCAGCAGTTTAGTGTCGAGGGGCTATGGCTACACCTTC. Translation gives CASSLVSRGYGYTF.

V and J are TRBV20-1 and TRBJ2-3; D call uncertain. Germline V gives CDR1 DFQATT, CDR2 SNEGSKA (reference sequence). Trimming stripped 6 bases from V and 0 bases from J, with 13 bases between. The CDR3 contains 14 residues. CDR3 sequence (DNA): TGCAGTGCCCCGCCTCACCCTAGCACAGATACGCAGTATTTT. Residues: CSAPPHPSTDTQYF.